These T cell receptor beta chains were read from a single sample in a study of OX40 agonist ivuxolimab in advanced cancers. Generated by immunoSEQ multiplex PCR, the TCRdb table keeps only in-frame clones and is missing some. The sample comprises 70,000 to 95,000 clones, 90% to 95% of which are singletons, and approximately 0.7% rests with the top ten. The sequencing used CD4+ or CD8+ T cells sorted from blood, collected in a trial of the OX40 agonist ivuxolimab. The receptors come from an adult with an advanced solid tumor such as melanoma, head and neck, liver or kidney cancer. Both conserved end residues are part of each CDR3. A D gene is named only where the DNA matches it firmly. A clone size is listed for some rows: how often the clone was seen (once, few, many), or a class if it is expanded.

-	TRBV4-1	TRBJ1-3	-	TGCGCCAGCAGGCGTACAGGGAAGGAAGACACCATATATTTT	CASRRTGKEDTIYF
TRBD2	TRBV7-2	TRBJ2-3	-	TGTGCCAGCAGCTTACGTGGCGGGAGCGCTTCAGATACGCAGTATTTT	CASSLRGGSASDTQYF
TRBD1	TRBV4-3	TRBJ1-3	-	TGCGCCAGCAGCCAGGGTATGGGGACAGGGGGTTCTGGAAACACCATATATTTT	CASSQGMGTGGSGNTIYF
-	TRBV28	TRBJ1-4	-	TGTGCCAGCAGTCCCCTCGGGCATGTTAGGGAAAAACTGTTTTTT	CASSPLGHVREKLFF
-	TRBV30	TRBJ1-1	-	TGTGCCTGGAGTGTAGGAAACACTGAAGCTTTCTTT	CAWSVGNTEAFF
-	TRBV7-2	TRBJ1-5	-	TGTGCCAGCAGCTTAGCATCTGGGGAGCCCCAGCATTTT	CASSLASGEPQHF
-	TRBV5-6	TRBJ2-2	-	TGTGCCAGCAGCTTGTTTCGTACCGGGGAGCTGTTTTTT	CASSLFRTGELFF
-	TRBV21-1	TRBJ2-7	-	TGTGCCAATTTAAGACTAGCCCCGGTTCCCGAGCAGTACTTC	CANLRLAPVPEQYF
-	TRBV20-1	TRBJ2-7	once	TGCAGTGCTAGACACTCCTACGAGCAGTACTTC	CSARHSYEQYF
-	TRBV7-2	TRBJ1-2	-	TGTGCCAGCAGCCAACAGGTTAACTATGGCTACACCTTC	CASSQQVNYGYTF
TRBD1	TRBV20-1	TRBJ1-1	-	TGCAGTGCTAAGGGGGCCTCTGAAGCTTTCTTT	CSAKGASEAFF
TRBD2	TRBV9	TRBJ2-7	-	TGTGCCAGCAGCGTAGAGGCTAGCGGGAGATACGAGCAGTACTTC	CASSVEASGRYEQYF
TRBD2	TRBV19	TRBJ2-1	-	TGTGCCACCTCCGGACTAGTTTTCCCCCATGAGCAGTTCTTC	CATSGLVFPHEQFF
TRBD1	TRBV28	TRBJ1-2	-	TGTGCCAGCAGTTTGGGACAGGAGATTTATGGCTACACCTTC	CASSLGQEIYGYTF
-	TRBV10-2	TRBJ1-5	-	TGCGCCAGCAGTGAGGGGGGCCCTGGGCAGCCCCAGCATTTT	CASSEGGPGQPQHF
TRBD2	TRBV11-2	TRBJ2-3	-	TGTGCCAGCAGCTTCTCACTAGCGGGAGTGACAGATACGCAGTATTTT	CASSFSLAGVTDTQYF
TRBD1	TRBV7-2	TRBJ2-7	-	TGTGCCAGCAGCTTAATAACAGGGGGTTCCTACGAGCAGTACTTC	CASSLITGGSYEQYF
-	TRBV11-2	TRBJ2-6	-	TGTGCCAGCAGCTTACAGGTCCGGGGAATGTCTGGGGCCAACGTCCTGACTTTC	CASSLQVRGMSGANVLTF
-	TRBV5-1	TRBJ1-2	-	TGCGCCAGCAGCCCGCAGAGTGGAGGGGTTTATGGCTACACCTTC	CASSPQSGGVYGYTF
-	TRBV27	TRBJ1-5	-	TGTGCCAGCAGACCCGACAGAAATCAGCCCCAGCATTTT	CASRPDRNQPQHF
TRBD1	TRBV28	TRBJ2-1	-	TGTGCCAGCAGTTCACAGGGGGTAAACAATGAGCAGTTCTTC	CASSSQGVNNEQFF
-	TRBV28	TRBJ1-2	-	TGTGCCAGCAGTTTAAGAGGGGCTTATGGCTACACCTTC	CASSLRGAYGYTF
-	TRBV6-1	TRBJ2-7	-	TGTGCCAGCAGTGAAAGGTCGGGGCCCTACGAGCAGTACTTC	CASSERSGPYEQYF
TRBD1	TRBV4-2	TRBJ1-2	once	TGTGCCAGCAGCCGGGGACAGGGGGATGGCTACACCTTC	CASSRGQGDGYTF
TRBD2	TRBV4-3	TRBJ2-3	-	TGCGCCAGCAGCCAAGATCTAACTAGCGGGGGGGGGCAGTATTTT	CASSQDLTSGGGQYF
TRBD1	TRBV6-5	TRBJ1-2	-	TGTGCCAGCAGTTGGAGGCCGGGACAGGGGAACTATGGCTACACCTTC	CASSWRPGQGNYGYTF